This passage covers 29 T cell receptor beta chains from one sample sequenced in a study of response to subunit inactivated influenza vaccine. Using its own MiXCR run on the RT-PCR reads, TCRdb lists one record per CDR3 protein. The data hold about 700,000 distinct CDR3 sequences, with approximately 14% observed a single time. This sample comprised PBMCs from blood, obtained 14 days before vaccination. The receptors shown here come from a man over 45 who received an inactivated influenza vaccine.

The CDR3 reads CASSGETVLDTQYF. The CDR3 nucleotides read TGTGCCAGCAGTGGAGAGACAGTCCTGGATACGCAGTATTTT. The genes are TRBV2 and TRBJ2-3; TRBD1 is a possible D gene (5 bases). Per germline, CDR1 SNHLY and CDR2 FYNNEI. The CDR3 consists of 14 residues. V was pared by 4 bases and J by 6 bases, with 14 bases between.

The chain employs TRBV6-2 or TRBV6-3 and TRBJ1-5; 7 bases fit TRBD1. The CDR3 consists of 13 residues. The J segment lost 11 bases and the V segment lost 6 bases, leaving 10 bases of the junction unmatched. The V gene's germline CDR1 is MNHEY and CDR2 SVGEGT. CDR3 sequence reads: CASRSYTGTAQHF. DNA for the CDR3: TGTGCCAGCAGATCTTATACCGGGACAGCCCAGCATTTT.

This clonotype was detected many times. CDR3 loop: CSVEPGSEAFF. DNA for the CDR3: TGCAGCGTTGAACCAGGGTCTGAAGCTTTCTTT. The chain is built from TRBV29-1 and TRBJ1-1; D possibly corresponds to TRBD1 (5 bases). Germline lookup yields CDR1 SQVTM and CDR2 ANQGSEA. V was clipped by 2 bases and J by 6 bases, with 7 bases between them. The CDR3 runs to 11 residues.

CDR3 coding DNA: TGTGCCAGCAGTTTACTAATTAATTACGAGCAGTACTTC. Translation gives CASSLLINYEQYF. The V and J genes are TRBV12-3 or TRBV12-4 and TRBJ2-7; D is undetermined. The CDR3 totals 13 residues. V shed 2 bases and J shed 4 bases, with 9 bases lying between them.

This clonotype has just a few counts. V and J are TRBV2 and TRBJ2-3; the D gene is possibly TRBD2 (5 bases). Germline V gene lookup returns CDR1 SNHLY and CDR2 FYNNEI. This CDR3 spans 15 amino acids. V was trimmed by 1 base and J by 2 bases, leaving 10 bases between them. The CDR3 region is CASSEEAVTTDTQYF. The CDR3 coding sequence is TGTGCCAGCAGTGAAGAAGCGGTTACCACAGATACGCAGTATTTT.

The rearrangement uses TRBV4-2 and TRBJ2-1; D might be TRBD1 or TRBD2, each matching 5 bases. This CDR3 region has 14 residues. CDR1 and CDR2 (germline): LGHNA, YNFKEQ. Between the trimmed V and J ends, which lost 4 bases and 4 bases, there was a span of 11 bases. CDR3 in amino acids: CASSRDGGYNEQFF. As DNA, the CDR3 is TGTGCCAGCAGCCGGGACGGAGGATACAATGAGCAGTTCTTC.

This clonotype was picked up a small number of times. The chain joins TRBV12-3 or TRBV12-4 to TRBJ2-7, with 7 bases that match TRBD2. J was trimmed by 0 bases and V by 5 bases; bases with no gene match: 7. This CDR3 has 15 residues. The CDR3 is CASSRRGGGSYEQYF. CDR3 nucleotides: TGTGCCAGCAGTCGACGTGGCGGGGGCTCCTACGAGCAGTACTTC.

CDR3 in amino acids: CASRWLAPTGELFF. DNA for the CDR3: TGTGCCAGCAGATGGCTAGCGCCCACCGGGGAGCTGTTTTTT. The V call is TRBV6-1, the J call TRBJ2-2, with D perhaps matching TRBD2 (6 bases). The CDR3 sequence is 14 residues long. Trimming left V 6 bases short and J 4 bases short, with 12 bases between. Germline V lookup: CDR1 MNHNS, CDR2 SASEGT.

Only a few counts were recorded for this clonotype. This chain uses TRBV28 with TRBJ2-1, with 11 bases that match TRBD2. The V segment lost 6 bases and the J segment 0 bases; nucleotides outside the gene matches: 13. CDR1 MDHEN and CDR2 SYDVKM come from the germline V gene. This CDR3 is 19 amino acids long. The chain's CDR3 is CASSLFTSGGRSSYNEQFF. CDR3 coding DNA: TGTGCCAGCAGCCTTTTCACTAGCGGGGGAAGGAGCTCCTACAATGAGCAGTTCTTC.

The chain combines TRBV4-3 with TRBJ2-7, with 10 bases fitting TRBD1. The length of the CDR3 is 14 residues. Germline CDR1 LGHNA, CDR2 YSLEER. With 2 bases clipped from V and 3 bases from J, the junction kept 1 base outside the gene matches. In DNA, the CDR3 is TGCGCCAGCAGCCAACGGACAGGGGGCTACGAGCAGTACTTC. It is translated as CASSQRTGGYEQYF.

This clonotype was counted between two and nine times. The chain joins TRBV6-1 to TRBJ2-7, with a tentative D call TRBD1 (5 bases). The CDR3 loop spans 14 amino acids. Trimming took off 6 bases at V and 7 bases at J, with 19 bases between the two ends. Germline V CDR1 and CDR2: MNHNS, SASEGT. In DNA form, the CDR3 reads TGTGCCAGCAGCAGGGCTCTTGCGCCATTAGAGCAGTACTTC. Amino acids: CASSRALAPLEQYF.

With regard to this clonotype: A much larger clone differs by one base, so this may be a read error. V is TRBV5-4 and J is TRBJ1-1, with D perhaps TRBD1 (5 bases). The CDR3 length is 15 residues. Germline V CDR1 and CDR2: SGHNT, YYREEE (reference sequence). Trimming removed 1 base from V and 3 bases from J, with 13 bases in between. The chain's CDR3 is CASSLQRGSDTEAFF. DNA for the CDR3: TGTGCCAGCAGCTTGCAGAGGGGTTCCGACACTGAAGCTTTCTTT.

This clonotype was detected a few times. The chain recombines TRBV10-2 with TRBJ2-2; D not certain. The germline V and J ends were trimmed by 6 bases and 0 bases, with 8 bases remaining between them. This CDR3 comprises 14 residues. From germline, CDR1 is WSHSY and CDR2 SAAADI. CDR3 protein: CASSTSTNTGELFF. The CDR3 coding sequence is TGCGCCAGCAGCACAAGTACGAACACCGGGGAGCTGTTTTTT.

To note about this clonotype: Given a much more abundant clone one base away, this may be a read error. V gene TRBV5-5 combines with J gene TRBJ2-2; TRBD1 matches at 12 bases. CDR3 length: 16 residues. Germline V gene data show CDR1 as SGHKS and CDR2 as YYEKEE (reference sequence). CDR3 sequence: CAISSPGQGATGELFF. DNA for the CDR3: TGTGCCATCAGCTCCCCGGGACAGGGGGCAACCGGGGAGCTGTTTTTT.

The chain employs TRBV4-3 and TRBJ2-7; D is undetermined. The CDR3 has 15 amino acids. CDR1 is LGHNA, CDR2 YSLEER, per germline. V lost 1 base to trimming and J lost 2 bases, with 12 bases between them. CDR3 in DNA: TGCGCCAGCAGCCAAGGCCCATCTGTGCCCTACGAGCAGTACTTC. Translating gives CASSQGPSVPYEQYF.

This clonotype was seen more than once but under ten times. The CDR3 reads CAIGFSGSTDTQYF. In DNA, the CDR3 is TGTGCCATCGGCTTCAGCGGGAGCACAGATACGCAGTATTTT. The J gene is TRBJ2-3, the V gene TRBV10-3; perhaps TRBD2 as D (6 bases). This CDR3 is built from 14 residues. V shed 8 bases and J shed 0 bases, with 12 bases lying between them. Germline loops: CDR1 ENHRY, CDR2 SYGVKD.

V is TRBV9 and J is TRBJ2-5; D could derive from TRBD1 or TRBD2 (7 bases each). In germline, CDR1 is SGDLS, CDR2 YYNGEE. The CDR3 extends over 15 amino acids. V gave up 6 bases and J gave up 5 bases, with 20 bases separating them. The CDR3 protein is CASTQTGEGRETQYF. The CDR3 DNA reads TGTGCCAGCACCCAAACAGGGGAGGGTCGGGAGACCCAGTACTTC.

This clonotype has more than one count but fewer than ten. The chain employs TRBV9 and TRBJ2-1; 11 bases map to TRBD1. The length of the CDR3 is 17 residues. Germline CDR1 SGDLS, CDR2 YYNGEE. Trimming cost V 4 bases and J 8 bases; bases outside gene matches: 14. CDR3 sequence (DNA): TGTGCCAGCAGCAGTATAAACCGGGACAGGGGGGTCTATGAGCAGTTCTTC. Its translation is CASSSINRDRGVYEQFF.

V usage is TRBV5-1 and J usage is TRBJ1-6; D is perhaps TRBD1 (5 bases). The ends were cut back, 0 bases at V and 0 bases at J, with 13 bases in the middle. Germline CDR1 is SGHRS and CDR2 is YFSETQ. The CDR3 loop spans 18 amino acids. The CDR3 reads CASSLGLAGSSYNSPLHF. As DNA, the CDR3 is TGCGCCAGCAGCTTGGGGTTAGCAGGGAGCTCCTATAATTCACCCCTCCACTTT. The variable domain in full, completed from reference TRBV5-1 and TRBJ1-6, reads KAGVTQTPRYLIKTRGQQVTLSCSPISGHRSVSWYQQTPGQGLQFLFEYFSETQRNKGNFPGRFSGRQFSNSRSEMNVSTLELGDSALYLCASSLGLAGSSYNSPLHFGNGTRLTVT.

This clonotype turned up a few times. The chain links TRBV7-8 to TRBJ2-2, with D possibly being TRBD2 (6 bases). Germline V CDR1 and CDR2: SGHVS, FQNEAQ. With 5 bases removed from V and 0 bases from J, the gap between germline ends came to 16 bases. The CDR3 has 17 residues. The CDR3 protein is CASSRSGAGTNTGELFF. The DNA of the CDR3 is TGTGCCAGCAGCAGATCAGGCGCGGGGACGAACACCGGGGAGCTGTTTTTT. The whole variable domain, remainder taken from reference TRBV7-8 and TRBJ2-2, is GAGVSQSPRYKVAKRGQDVALRCDPISGHVSLFWYQQALGQGPEFLTYFQNEAQLDKSGLPSDRFFAERPEGSVSTLKIQRTQQEDSAVYLCASSRSGAGTNTGELFFGEGSRLTVL.

The chain uses TRBV27 and TRBJ2-6; no clear D. Trimming left V 1 base short and J 2 bases short, with 9 bases between. The CDR3 totals 16 residues. Germline V gene data show CDR1 as MNHEY and CDR2 as SMNVEV (reference sequence). CDR3 coding DNA: TGTGCCAGCAGTTTATTGGCCGGCGCTGGGGCCAACGTCCTGACTTTC. Amino acid sequence: CASSLLAGAGANVLTF.

CDR3 bases: TGTGCCAGCAGCTTAGCTAGCGGGAGGACCCAGCGGGAGCAGTACTTC. Its protein product is CASSLASGRTQREQYF. The V call is TRBV7-9, the J call TRBJ2-7, with TRBD2 matching over 10 bases. The V and J ends lost 0 bases and 7 bases, in that order; junction bases with no gene match: 9. This CDR3 spans 16 amino acids. From germline, CDR1 is SEHNR and CDR2 FQNEAQ (reference sequence).

The chain is built from TRBV2 and TRBJ2-3; a weak D match, TRBD1 (6 bases). V was cut by 3 bases and J by 5 bases, with 9 bases left in between. Germline V gene sequence: CDR1 SNHLY, CDR2 FYNNEI. This CDR3 comprises 13 residues. Here the CDR3 reads CASSDPRGDTQYF. The DNA of the CDR3 is TGTGCCAGCAGTGACCCCAGGGGAGATACGCAGTATTTT.

About this clonotype itself: An end of the junction differs from the germline gene, which may be a read error. V gene TRBV20-1 combines with J gene TRBJ2-2; 8 bases are shared with TRBD2. The CDR3 has 16 amino acids. The germline gives CDR1 DFQATT, CDR2 SNEGSKA (reference sequence). The CDR3 DNA reads TGCTGTGCTAGAGATGCGGGTAGCGGGAACGTCGGGGAGCTGTTTTTT. The encoded protein is CCARDAGSGNVGELFF.

This clonotype was seen a few times. The chain carries TRBV6-2 or TRBV6-3 and TRBJ2-1, with 10 bases fitting TRBD2. Losses at the gene ends were 1 base for V and 4 bases for J; bases not matched to a gene: 7. Germline CDR1 is MNHEY and CDR2 is SVGEGT. The CDR3 totals 17 residues. CDR3 sequence reads: CASSYFPRTSGYNEQFF. The CDR3 DNA follows: TGTGCCAGCAGTTACTTTCCTAGGACTAGCGGATACAATGAGCAGTTCTTC.

This clonotype was counted between two and nine times. The gene calls are TRBV29-1 and TRBJ2-4, with unresolved D. V lost 0 bases and J lost 5, with 11 bases in between. CDR3 size: 14 residues. Germline assignment: CDR1 SQVTM and CDR2 ANQGSEA. CDR3 region: CSVEDRAGQNIQYF. The CDR3 bases are TGCAGCGTTGAAGATAGGGCAGGACAAAACATTCAGTACTTC. Full variable domain (remainder filled in from reference TRBV29-1 and TRBJ2-4): SAVISQKPSRDICQRGTSLTIQCQVDSQVTMMFWYRQQPGQSLTLIATANQGSEATYESGFVIDKFPISRPNLTFSTLTVSNMSPEDSSIYLCSVEDRAGQNIQYFGAGTRLSVL.

This clonotype showed up just a few times. In nucleotides, the CDR3 is TGCGCCAGCAGCTTGGGCTCGGCAGGGAAATCGAATGAGCAGTTCTTC. Translated, it gives CASSLGSAGKSNEQFF. The chain joins TRBV5-1 to TRBJ2-1; D might be TRBD1 (5 bases). V was trimmed by 0 bases and J by 7 bases, leaving 17 bases between them. The CDR3 totals 16 residues. The germline gives CDR1 SGHRS, CDR2 YFSETQ.

The sample holds a few counts of this clonotype. The chain joins TRBV20-1 to TRBJ2-5; possible D gene TRBD2, 7 bases. Germline assignment: CDR1 DFQATT and CDR2 SNEGSKA (reference sequence). Trimming cost V 5 bases and J 3 bases, with 16 bases left between them. The CDR3 has 14 amino acids. The CDR3 sequence: CSASGGQTEETQYF. In nucleotides, the CDR3 is TGCAGTGCTTCCGGGGGGCAGACAGAAGAGACCCAGTACTTC.

This chain uses TRBV7-9 with TRBJ2-7; 7 bases line up with TRBD2. Germline V gives CDR1 SEHNR, CDR2 FQNEAQ (reference sequence). V shed 5 bases, J shed 5 bases, and the junction held 6 bases outside the gene matches. The CDR3 extends over 13 amino acids. The CDR3 spells CASSTSGLNEQYF. The CDR3 coding sequence is TGTGCCAGCAGCACGTCGGGACTAAACGAGCAGTACTTC.